This note documents a single T cell receptor (beta chain) sequence. The antigen is not known. Profiling relied on immunoSEQ multiplex PCR, and the TCRdb table lists in-frame clones only, not all of them. The data contain tens of thousands of clones, 70% to 90% of them singletons. The data are from a study of identifying expanded T cells in peripheral blood. Study-wide results and limits: Clone count variance between approximately 2-week samples rose with total template count. Technical replicates showed approximately 1.2 changed clones; two weeks 15 to 20; four weeks 19.

During the collection period, no donor immune events like infections were recorded. This CDR3 has 16 amino acids. Per germline, CDR1 SGHAT and CDR2 FQNNGV. Trimming shortened V by 0 bases and J by 2 bases, and 10 bases separated the two germline ends. The sample taken for sequencing was blood. This clonotype originated in a person aged 18-70 years in good health. This chain uses TRBV11-2 with TRBJ2-2, with D uncertain. CDR3 protein: CASSLDRVGNTGELFF. The DNA of the CDR3 is TGTGCCAGCAGCTTAGACCGGGTTGGAAACACCGGGGAGCTGTTTTTT.